This T cell receptor (beta chain) was identified during a study of breast tumors, draining lymph nodes, adjacent tissues. TCRdb used MiXCR to reprocess the multiplex PCR reads, holding one entry per CDR3 protein. The repertoire consists of around 140,000 distinct CDR3 sequences, with 30% to 35% occurring once and the leading ten covering about 2.5%. This clonotype was recorded at least ten times. The lymph nodes were axillary draining lymph nodes from breast cancer patients. Looked up from germline, CDR1 is GTSNPN and CDR2 is SVGIG (reference sequence). V dropped 0 bases and J dropped 2 bases, with 16 bases sitting between them. This CDR3 has 16 amino acids.

This TCR came from a female donor with breast cancer. Some clones in this sample may be carry-over from other donors' samples. Sample: axillary lymph node tissue. The V and J genes are TRBV30 and TRBJ2-5; maybe TRBD2 (7 bases). The CDR3 sequence: CAWSVGAGALQETQYF. The CDR3 coding sequence is TGTGCCTGGAGTGTAGGGGCGGGGGCTTTACAAGAGACCCAGTACTTC.